A selection of T cell receptor beta chains follows, all from one sample in a study of control samples from healthy donors and cancer patients. Only in-frame clones appear in the TCRdb table, and some are missing; sequencing was by immunoSEQ multiplex PCR. Of 130,000 to 150,000 clones listed, roughly 94% are singletons. The sample consisted of PBMCs. The origin of the receptors is a man aged 55 to 70 with colorectal cancer. Each CDR3 is given with its conserved first and last residue. A D gene is named only where the DNA matches it firmly. Rows give clone size only sometimes, using once, few, many, or a class for an expanded clone.

.	.	TRBV5-1	TRBJ1-1	TGCGCCAGCAGCCCGGGAGTCGACGGCAGGGTTACTGAAGCTTTCTTT	CASSPGVDGRVTEAFF
.	.	TRBV18	TRBJ1-2	TGTGCCAGCTCACCTGGTCAGGGGATCCGCTATGGCTACACCTTC	CASSPGQGIRYGYTF
.	.	TRBV23-1	TRBJ2-1	TGCGCCAGCAGTCAATGCGGGGTACCCCCCTCCTACAATGAGCAGTTCTTC	CASSQCGVPPSYNEQFF
TRBD2	.	TRBV7-9	TRBJ2-7	TGTGCCAGCACCGGGGGGGGCTCCTACGAGCAGTACTTC	CASTGGGSYEQYF
.	.	TRBV11-2	TRBJ2-3	TGTGCCAGCCTAGGTGGGGAGGACTACACAGATACGCAGTATTTT	CASLGGEDYTDTQYF
.	.	TRBV5-6	TRBJ1-3	TGTGCCAGCAGCTTGGGCCTCCCTGGAAACACCATATATTTT	CASSLGLPGNTIYF
.	.	TRBV19	TRBJ1-4	TGTGCCAGTAGTAGCCGGGCCTTTGGGGAAAAACTGTTTTTT	CASSSRAFGEKLFF
.	.	TRBV6-5	TRBJ1-1	TGTGCCAGCAGTTACGAAGGGGACACTGAAGCTTTCTTT	CASSYEGDTEAFF
.	.	TRBV6-5	TRBJ1-6	TGTGCCAGCAGTCAGGGAAGCTCCTATAATTCACCCCTCCACTTT	CASSQGSSYNSPLHF
.	once	TRBV6-6	TRBJ2-1	TGTGCCAGCAGTTACGAAAGCTCCTACAATGAGCAGTTCTTC	CASSYESSYNEQFF
.	.	TRBV12-3/TRBV12-4	TRBJ1-1	TGTGCCAGCAGTTTGTGGGGTACTGAAGCTTTCTTT	CASSLWGTEAFF
.	.	TRBV7-9	TRBJ2-1	TGTGCCAGCAGCCTACTACCCCGAGGCGGATGGAATGAGCAGTTCTTC	CASSLLPRGGWNEQFF
.	.	TRBV12-3/TRBV12-4	TRBJ2-7	TGTGCCAGCAGTTTTGCCTCCTACGAGCAGTACTTC	CASSFASYEQYF
.	.	TRBV10-3	TRBJ1-5	TGTGCCATCAGTGAGTCGGCCGGTGGGACGGACAATCAGCCCCAGCATTTT	CAISESAGGTDNQPQHF
.	.	TRBV5-1	TRBJ1-2	TGCGCCAGCAGCTTGGCCGAGAGTCAATATGGCTACACCTTC	CASSLAESQYGYTF
.	.	TRBV18	TRBJ2-7	TGTGCCAGCTCACCAGCGACGAGGGGACCCTCCTACGAGCAGTACTTC	CASSPATRGPSYEQYF
.	.	TRBV29-1	TRBJ1-4	TGCAGCGTAGCGTTTACTGAAGGCGAAAAACTGTTTTTT	CSVAFTEGEKLFF
TRBD2	.	TRBV5-6	TRBJ2-1	TGTGCCAGCAACAGTGTTGTAGCGGGGTCTTCTGAGCAGTTCTTC	CASNSVVAGSSEQFF
.	.	TRBV5-1	TRBJ2-3	TGCGCCAGCAGCTTGGAAGGGGGGAGCACAGATACGCAGTATTTT	CASSLEGGSTDTQYF
TRBD1	.	TRBV7-2	TRBJ2-7	TGTGCCAGCAGCTCGCTCCCCGGGACAGGGGTTCCTCCTAAGCAGTACTTC	CASSSLPGTGVPPKQYF
TRBD1	.	TRBV5-1	TRBJ1-1	TGCGCCAGCAGACCAGGGGGAAGGGACACTGAAGCTTTCTTT	CASRPGGRDTEAFF
.	.	TRBV18	TRBJ1-2	TGTGCCAGCTCACCCCTGGACAAGCCGACTTTCCTCGGCTACACCTTC	CASSPLDKPTFLGYTF
.	.	TRBV19	TRBJ1-3	TGTGCCAGTAGGGCCCTCTCTGGAAACACCATATATTTT	CASRALSGNTIYF
TRBD1	.	TRBV7-9	TRBJ1-5	TGTGCCAGCAGCCAGGGGGCCCCAAGCAATCAGCCCCAGCATTTT	CASSQGAPSNQPQHF
.	.	TRBV7-2	TRBJ1-5	TGTGCCAGCAGCCCGCCAGGGCCAGGCAATCAGCCCCAGCATTTT	CASSPPGPGNQPQHF
TRBD1	.	TRBV30	TRBJ1-2	TGTGCCTTTTTCTATATCGGGACAGGGAACGGCTACACCTTC	CAFFYIGTGNGYTF
TRBD1	.	TRBV3-1/TRBV3-2	TRBJ1-2	TGTGCCAGTAGGACAGGCAACTATGGCTACACCTTC	CASRTGNYGYTF
.	.	TRBV5-6	TRBJ2-5	TGTGCCAGCAGGGAGAGGGGGGTGGAGACCCAGTACTTC	CASRERGVETQYF
.	.	TRBV3-1/TRBV3-2	TRBJ1-4	TGTGCCAGCAGCCAAGGGGGGCCCTTGGTTGAAAAACTGTTTTTT	CASSQGGPLVEKLFF
.	.	TRBV3-1/TRBV3-2	TRBJ1-2	TGTGCCAGCAGCCCTCTAGGAGGGAATAACTATGGCTACACCTTC	CASSPLGGNNYGYTF
.	once	TRBV6-2/TRBV6-3	TRBJ2-7	TGTGCCAGCAGTTACCGGCTAGAGGCCGAGCAGTACTTC	CASSYRLEAEQYF
TRBD1	.	TRBV11-2	TRBJ2-6	TGTGCCAGCAGCTTAGGCAGGGGGCTCACTGGGGCCAACGTCCTGACTTTC	CASSLGRGLTGANVLTF
.	.	TRBV7-2	TRBJ1-4	TGTGCCAGCAGCTTAACACAGCAGCTGTATAATGAAAAACTGTTTTTT	CASSLTQQLYNEKLFF
.	.	TRBV3-1/TRBV3-2	TRBJ2-7	TGTGCCAGCAGCCAGGTAAGTATGAGGAATACCTACGAGCAGTACTTC	CASSQVSMRNTYEQYF
TRBD1	.	TRBV7-8	TRBJ1-1	TGTGCCAGCAGTATATCCGGACAGGGAGGAACTGAAGCTTTCTTT	CASSISGQGGTEAFF
.	.	TRBV3-1/TRBV3-2	TRBJ1-2	TGTGCCAGCAGCCAAATACAAACTAACTATGGCTACACCTTC	CASSQIQTNYGYTF
TRBD1	.	TRBV6-6	TRBJ1-5	TGTGCCAGCAGTCTGACAGGGGGGGGTGTGGGCAATCAGCCCCAGCATTTT	CASSLTGGGVGNQPQHF
TRBD1	.	TRBV18	TRBJ2-5	TGTGCCAGCTCACCACGAGCAAACGTTCAGGGGGCTACGGAGACCCAGTACTTC	CASSPRANVQGATETQYF
TRBD1	.	TRBV5-1	TRBJ1-6	TGCGCCAGCAGCCAGGGACAGGGTATCAACCTTCATAATTCACCCCTCCACTTT	CASSQGQGINLHNSPLHF
TRBD1	.	TRBV18	TRBJ2-7	TGTGCCAGCTCACCGACCGGGACAGGGGGGCCCTACGAGCAGTACTTC	CASSPTGTGGPYEQYF
.	.	TRBV18	TRBJ2-7	TGTGCCAGCTCTTACTACGAGCAGTACTTC	CASSYYEQYF
TRBD2	.	TRBV12-3/TRBV12-4	TRBJ2-3	TGTGCCAGCAGTTTGACTAGCGATACGCAGTATTTT	CASSLTSDTQYF
.	.	TRBV12-3/TRBV12-4	TRBJ1-2	TGTGCCAGCACCCATGGTTGGGGAGGTGGCTACACCTTC	CASTHGWGGGYTF
.	once	TRBV5-1	TRBJ1-4	TGCGCCAGCATGAGGGAGGGTTTGGGCGGTGAAAAACTGTTTTTT	CASMREGLGGEKLFF
.	.	TRBV4-3	TRBJ2-1	TGCGCCAGCAGCCAAGAATTGAGGACGCCGGGAAGTGAGCAGTTCTTC	CASSQELRTPGSEQFF
.	.	TRBV4-1	TRBJ2-4	TGCGCCAGCAGCCAAGTGAGCCAGGGATCTAAAAACATTCAGTACTTC	CASSQVSQGSKNIQYF
.	.	TRBV3-1/TRBV3-2	TRBJ2-5	TGTGCCAGCAGCCGTGGGGGCGGGGAGACCCAGTACTTC	CASSRGGGETQYF
.	.	TRBV6-5	TRBJ1-5	TGTGCCAGCAGCTATCCGGGTCAGCCCCAGCATTTT	CASSYPGQPQHF
.	once	TRBV27	TRBJ1-2	TGTGCCAGCAGTCCCGCGACAGGAAACTATGGCTACACCTTC	CASSPATGNYGYTF
.	.	TRBV18	TRBJ1-1	TGTGCCAGCTCACCGGGGGCGAACACTGAAGCTTTCTTT	CASSPGANTEAFF
.	.	TRBV6-5	TRBJ1-5	TGTGCCAGCAGTTACTCTGGCGGGACCAGCAATCAGCCCCAGCATTTT	CASSYSGGTSNQPQHF
.	.	TRBV6-2/TRBV6-3	TRBJ2-5	TGTGCCAGCAGTTATTCACCGGGCCAAGAGACCCAGTACTTC	CASSYSPGQETQYF
.	once	TRBV2	TRBJ1-5	TGTGCCAGCAGTGAGGAAGGTCTTGGGAATCAGCCCCAGCATTTT	CASSEEGLGNQPQHF